The rows below give T cell receptor beta chains drawn from one sample of a study of control samples from healthy donors and cancer patients. Libraries were prepared by immunoSEQ multiplex PCR; TCRdb keeps only in-frame clonotypes and omits some of them. The sample includes 120,000 to 150,000 clones, roughly 93% of them seen just once. The sequencing input was blood. Receptors were obtained from a man aged 18-30 years in good health. Each CDR3 is given with its conserved first and last residue. The D gene is left open where the match is weak. Clone sizes are given selectively: once, few, many, or a class where the clone is expanded.

V	J	size	D	DNA	CDR3
TRBV28	TRBJ1-6	.	.	TGTGCCAGCAGTTTCTCTTCAGCCCTTAATTCACCCCTCCACTTT	CASSFSSALNSPLHF
TRBV5-6	TRBJ1-2	.	.	TGTGCCAGCAGCTTGACAGGGTTTTTAGGTGGCTACACCTTC	CASSLTGFLGGYTF
TRBV19	TRBJ2-1	.	.	TGTGCCAGTAGCCCCGGGACCTACTTAAATGAGCAGTTCTTC	CASSPGTYLNEQFF
TRBV5-4	TRBJ2-1	.	TRBD1	TGTGCCAGCGGATCTAACAACAGGGGCGATGAGCAGTTCTTC	CASGSNNRGDEQFF
TRBV2	TRBJ2-7	.	.	TGTGCCAGCAGGCAAGAATACGAGCAGTACTTC	CASRQEYEQYF
TRBV24-1	TRBJ1-2	.	.	TGTGCCACCAGTGACGGAAACAGGGTACGCTTGTGGGGCTACACCTTC	CATSDGNRVRLWGYTF
TRBV6-2/TRBV6-3	TRBJ2-7	.	.	TGTGCCAGCAGTTACTCCTCCTACGAGCAGTACTTC	CASSYSSYEQYF
TRBV13	TRBJ1-2	once	.	TGTGCCAGCAGCTTATATACGACAGCTTCCTATGGCTACACCTTC	CASSLYTTASYGYTF
TRBV7-9	TRBJ1-3	.	TRBD1	TGTGCCAGCAGTCAAGACAGGGTTGGAAACACCATATATTTT	CASSQDRVGNTIYF
TRBV19	TRBJ1-4	.	.	TGTGCCAGTAGTCGCCGGGGGGTCGCAACTAATGAAAAACTGTTTTTT	CASSRRGVATNEKLFF
TRBV5-1	TRBJ1-2	.	.	TGCGCCAGCAGCCTCCGGGATCTTGACACGGTCGGGGATGGCTACACCTTC	CASSLRDLDTVGDGYTF
TRBV27	TRBJ1-4	.	TRBD1	TGTGCCAGCAGTTTATCGGGACAGGGTTTCCCTAATGAAAAACTGTTTTTT	CASSLSGQGFPNEKLFF
TRBV7-9	TRBJ2-1	.	.	TGTGCCAGCAGCTTAGGGAGCATGGGCTACAATGAGCAGTTCTTC	CASSLGSMGYNEQFF
TRBV5-1	TRBJ1-4	.	TRBD1	TGCGCCAGCAGCTTAGGACAGGGCGCAAAGGGAAAACTGTTTTTT	CASSLGQGAKGKLFF
TRBV6-2/TRBV6-3	TRBJ2-7	.	.	TGTGCCAGCAGTTACTCGAGGGATTTCTACGAGCAGTACTTC	CASSYSRDFYEQYF
TRBV12-5	TRBJ1-5	.	TRBD1	TGTGCTAGTGGTCTACGACAGGGTGGTTTTCGGGGGCCCCAGCATTTT	CASGLRQGGFRGPQHF
TRBV7-9	TRBJ1-4	.	.	TGTGCCAGCAGCTCTGACCGGGACAACCATGAAAAACTGTTTTTT	CASSSDRDNHEKLFF
TRBV29-1	TRBJ1-2	.	.	TGCAGCGTCCGGGGGGGGTTCGACTATGGCTACACCTTC	CSVRGGFDYGYTF
TRBV19	TRBJ2-2	.	.	TGTGCCAGTAGTTTTAGGAGTTGGATTACGAACACCGGGGAGCTGTTTTTT	CASSFRSWITNTGELFF
TRBV28	TRBJ2-2	.	.	TGTGCCAGCAGTTTGATTTGGGCTTCTCAGGCCGGGGAGCTGTTTTTT	CASSLIWASQAGELFF
TRBV7-9	TRBJ2-7	.	TRBD2	TGTGCCAGCAGCTTAATAGCGGGGACCTCCTACGAGCAGTACTTC	CASSLIAGTSYEQYF
TRBV7-8	TRBJ1-1	.	.	TGTGCCAGCAGCTTAGTGAACACTGAAGCTTTCTTT	CASSLVNTEAFF
TRBV28	TRBJ1-4	.	.	TGTGCCAGCAGGGCAGACCGGGACGGACATGAAAAACTGTTTTTT	CASRADRDGHEKLFF
TRBV4-3	TRBJ2-7	once	.	TGCGCCAGCAGCCAAGAGGGCCAGGGATACTACGAGCAGTACTTC	CASSQEGQGYYEQYF
TRBV29-1	TRBJ2-2	.	.	TGCAGCGTCGTGGACACCTCGAACACCGGGGAGCTGTTTTTT	CSVVDTSNTGELFF
TRBV30	TRBJ1-3	.	.	TGTGCCTGGAGTGTACGAGGTCACTCTGGAAACACCATATATTTT	CAWSVRGHSGNTIYF
TRBV13	TRBJ1-3	.	.	TGTGCCAGCAGCTTAAGAGGGCAGAGAAGAAACACCATATATTTT	CASSLRGQRRNTIYF
TRBV7-2	TRBJ1-1	once	.	TGTGCCAGCACTGAAGCTTTCTTT	CASTEAFF
TRBV13	TRBJ1-2	.	.	TGTGCCAGCAGCTCCGGACGAATTGCCAACTATGGCTACACCTTC	CASSSGRIANYGYTF
TRBV9	TRBJ2-2	.	TRBD2	TGTGCCAGCAGCGTAGGGAGCGGAGCGGGGAGTAGGGTGGGGGAGCTGTTTTTT	CASSVGSGAGSRVGELFF
TRBV6-2/TRBV6-3	TRBJ2-5	.	.	TGTGCCAGCAGTTACTCGACACACCAAGAGACCCAGTACTTC	CASSYSTHQETQYF
TRBV7-2	TRBJ2-2	many	.	TGTGCCAGCAGCTCCCCTCTAATGGGGGACGACACCGGGGAGCTGTTTTTT	CASSSPLMGDDTGELFF
TRBV20-1	TRBJ1-1	.	.	TGCAGTGCTGGAAGGGTGTTGACTTTCTTT	CSAGRVLTFF
TRBV15	TRBJ2-1	.	TRBD2	TGTGCCACCAGCAGAGACGGGAGGGCCTTCTTC	CATSRDGRAFF
TRBV12-3/TRBV12-4	TRBJ1-5	.	.	TGTGCCAGCAGTTATAGCAATCAGCCCCAGCATTTT	CASSYSNQPQHF
TRBV11-2	TRBJ2-3	.	.	TGTGCCAGCAGCTCCCCCCCGGGGGAACCCCATACGCAGTATTTT	CASSSPPGEPHTQYF
TRBV6-5	TRBJ1-5	once	.	TGTGCCAGCATGGCGAGTGCAGGGTACCAGCCCCAGCATTTT	CASMASAGYQPQHF
TRBV28	TRBJ2-5	.	.	TGTGCCAGCAGGGGACCGCAGCGACTTTACCAAGAGACCCAGTACTTC	CASRGPQRLYQETQYF
TRBV11-2	TRBJ2-7	.	.	TGTGCCAGCGCCTCCTACGAGCAGTACTTC	CASASYEQYF
TRBV6-1	TRBJ2-7	.	.	TGTGCCAGCAGTGACACGGGGTACGAGCAGTACTTC	CASSDTGYEQYF
TRBV9	TRBJ2-3	.	TRBD2	TGTGCCAGCAGGCGCGGGACTAGCGGGAGCACAGATACGCAGTATTTT	CASRRGTSGSTDTQYF
TRBV19	TRBJ2-3	.	.	TGTGCCAGTAGTATAGCCACAGATACGCAGTATTTT	CASSIATDTQYF
TRBV19	TRBJ1-5	few	.	TGTGCCAGTAGTGGAAGGGGGTCCGGTCAGCCCCAGCATTTT	CASSGRGSGQPQHF
TRBV6-5	TRBJ1-1	once	.	TGTGCCAGCTGGTGGGGCGTCGCAGCTTTCTTT	CASWWGVAAFF
TRBV28	TRBJ1-5	.	.	TGTGCCAGCGCCCCTGGGGGCAATCAGCCCCAGCATTTT	CASAPGGNQPQHF
TRBV27	TRBJ2-2	.	.	TGTGCCAGCAGTCTCCAAACCGGGGAGCTGTTTTTT	CASSLQTGELFF
TRBV11-3	TRBJ2-1	.	TRBD2	TGTGCCAGCAGCTTCGGTCGGGGCGGGGGGATCTACAATGAGCAGTTCTTC	CASSFGRGGGIYNEQFF
TRBV5-1	TRBJ2-1	.	TRBD1	TGCGCCAGCAGCTACCCCTCGACAGGGAGCTCCTACAATGAGCAGTTCTTC	CASSYPSTGSSYNEQFF
TRBV13	TRBJ2-2	.	.	TGTGCCAGCAGCCAACGAAACAGGGATGGGTCCGGGGAGCTGTTTTTT	CASSQRNRDGSGELFF
TRBV4-1	TRBJ2-5	.	TRBD2	TGCGCCAGCAGCCAAAATGGGGCTAGCGGGACTAAGTACTTC	CASSQNGASGTKYF
TRBV28	TRBJ2-5	.	TRBD1	TGTGCCAGCAGCAAGCGGGACAGGGTTTTTGTGGAGACCCAGTACTTC	CASSKRDRVFVETQYF